The clone carrying this TCR beta chain has ten or more counts. The TCR beta CDR3 regions underwent amplification using RNA transcripts as the source. A set of HTBI primers served as the primers for a first-round RT-PCR of the TCR CDR3. Each CDR3 protein is one row after TCRdb ran MiXCR on the multiplex PCR reads. Among 210,000 or so distinct CDR3 sequences listed, 17% were seen once. Stable disease denoted Graves' hyperthyroidism without ophthalmopathy progression within 18 months. In patients aged 18 to 65, hyperthyroidism was newly diagnosed, with duration under 2 months. Exclusion followed for patients with uncontrolled infection, other autoimmune disease, pregnancy or lactation. The record originates from a study of T cells in Graves' hyperthyroidism and ophthalmopathy. CDR3 length: 12 residues. The V end was cut by 6 bases, the J end by 8 bases, with 13 bases between.

The chain joins TRBV12-3 or TRBV12-4 to TRBJ1-2; unclear D gene. The sequence came from a man aged 45-65 years with Graves' hyperthyroidism. Sequencing was carried out using blood. CDR3 nucleotide sequence: TGTGCCAGCAGCTCCACCCAGAGAGGCTACACCTTC. This gives the protein CASSSTQRGYTF.